What follows are 13 T cell receptor beta chains derived from one specimen sequenced in a study of molecular identifiers for immune sequencing clone quantification. From the PCR reads, TCRdb called clonotypes with MiXCR, one entry per CDR3 protein. Of more than 250,000 distinct CDR3 sequences listed, about a fifth are singletons. The sequenced sample was naive CD8+ T cells from blood, with Jurkat cell RNA spiked in. Specified subset: FACS-sorted CD8+CD4-CCR7+CD45RA+ naive T cells. The receptors were gathered from a human donor in good health. Some libraries in this study had Jurkat cell RNA spiked in.

This clonotype was detected a few times. The V and J genes are TRBV5-1 and TRBJ1-1; D not certain. CDR3 size: 12 residues. Trimming stripped 0 bases from V and 8 bases from J, with 8 bases between. CDR1 and CDR2 from the germline V gene are SGHRS and YFSETQ. The CDR3 DNA follows: TGCGCCAGCAGCTTGGGGGGTCGGGAAGCTTTCTTT. Its translation is CASSLGGREAFF.

There are many counts of this clonotype. The rearrangement links TRBV24-1 to TRBJ2-2; no reliable D call. The CDR3 covers 17 residues. Germline V CDR1 and CDR2: KGHDR, SFDVKD. Trimming stripped 7 bases from V and 0 bases from J, with 17 bases between. Written as DNA, the CDR3 is TGTGCCACCAGCGAGGACCCGGACCAAACGAACACCGGGGAGCTGTTTTTT. This sequence encodes CATSEDPDQTNTGELFF.

This chain links TRBV27 with TRBJ2-1; 8 nucleotides line up with TRBD2. The CDR3 consists of 14 residues. V shed 6 bases, J shed 9 bases, and the junction held 10 bases outside the gene matches. Germline CDR1 MNHEY, CDR2 SMNVEV (reference sequence). The CDR3 spells CASSQGLAWSEQFF. The CDR3, as DNA: TGTGCCAGCAGCCAAGGACTAGCATGGAGTGAGCAGTTCTTC.

The V and J genes are TRBV11-2 and TRBJ2-2, with 11 bases fitting TRBD2. The CDR3 has 17 amino acids. The ends lost 5 bases at V and 3 bases at J; junction bases unmatched: 8. Per germline, CDR1 SGHAT and CDR2 FQNNGV. The CDR3 nucleotides are TGTGCCAGCAGCCGTACTAGCGGGAGAACGGACACCGGGGAGCTGTTTTTT. It codes for CASSRTSGRTDTGELFF. Full variable domain (rest looked up from reference TRBV11-2 and TRBJ2-2): EAGVAQSPRYKIIEKRQSVAFWCNPISGHATLYWYQQILGQGPKLLIQFQNNGVVDDSQLPKDRFSAERLKGVDSTLKIQPAKLEDSAVYLCASSRTSGRTDTGELFFGEGSRLTVL.

This clonotype came up many times. The chain carries TRBV7-2 and TRBJ1-2; D perhaps matches TRBD1 (5 bases). CDR1 is SGHTA and CDR2 is FQGNSA in the germline V gene. V was clipped by 2 bases and J by 2 bases, with 9 bases between them. This CDR3 comprises 14 residues. Here the CDR3 DNA reads TGTGCCAGCAGCTTATGGCCAGGGAACTATGGCTACACCTTC. It codes for CASSLWPGNYGYTF.

This clonotype was observed once. The chain joins TRBV27 to TRBJ2-5; D might be TRBD2 (6 bases). The CDR3 length is 15 residues. Germline values: CDR1 MNHEY, CDR2 SMNVEV (reference sequence). The V end was cut by 3 bases, the J end by 5 bases, with 16 bases between. CDR3 residues: CASSLYGTAGETQYF. The CDR3 DNA reads TGTGCCAGCAGTTTGTACGGGACCGCGGGGGAGACCCAGTACTTC.

The chain is built from TRBV13 and TRBJ2-7, with a possible D match to TRBD2 (5 bases). The germline V gene has CDR1 PRHDT and CDR2 FYEKMQ (reference sequence). Trimming removed 5 bases from V and 0 bases from J, with 17 bases in between. CDR3 length: 16 residues. This chain's CDR3 is CASSLRTDGSSYEQYF. In DNA, the CDR3 is TGTGCCAGCAGCCTCAGGACGGATGGGAGCTCCTACGAGCAGTACTTC.

This clonotype showed up many times. The rearrangement uses TRBV12-3 or TRBV12-4 and TRBJ1-6, with 8 bases fitting TRBD1. This CDR3 has 13 amino acids. Losses at the gene ends were 8 bases for V and 6 bases for J; bases not matched to a gene: 3. DNA for the CDR3: TGTGCCAGCGCCGGACAGGGTAATTCACCCCTCCACTTT. This codes for CASAGQGNSPLHF.

This clonotype was recorded many times. V is TRBV20-1 and J is TRBJ2-7; D uncertain. V lost 6 bases and J lost 0, with 12 bases in between. Germline assignment: CDR1 DFQATT and CDR2 SNEGSKA (reference sequence). The CDR3 loop spans 13 amino acids. Here the CDR3 reads CSAEDRASYEQYF. The CDR3 DNA reads TGCAGTGCCGAGGACCGAGCCTCCTACGAGCAGTACTTC.

This clonotype was detected ten times or more. The chain links TRBV12-3 or TRBV12-4 to TRBJ2-5, with D maybe TRBD2 (5 bases). Between the trimmed V and J ends, which lost 6 bases and 2 bases, there was a span of 13 bases. The CDR3 consists of 14 residues. CDR3 sequence (DNA): TGTGCCAGCAGCGGACTGCTCCGTCAAGAGACCCAGTACTTC. This encodes CASSGLLRQETQYF.

This clonotype was observed many times. The CDR3 DNA sequence: TGTGCCAGCAGCCTATTTACGCCCATGTACCAAGAGACCCAGTACTTC. Protein sequence: CASSLFTPMYQETQYF. The chain links TRBV7-9 to TRBJ2-5; no definite D call. Per the germline V gene, CDR1 is SEHNR and CDR2 is FQNEAQ (reference sequence). Trimming shortened V by 5 bases and J by 0 bases, and 16 bases separated the two germline ends. CDR3 length equals 16 residues. Full variable domain (outside the CDR3, taken from reference TRBV7-9 and TRBJ2-5): DTGVSQNPRHKITKRGQNVTFRCDPISEHNRLYWYRQTLGQGPEFLTYFQNEAQLEKSRLLSDRFSAERPKGSFSTLEIQRTEQGDSAMYLCASSLFTPMYQETQYFGPGTRLLVL.

This clonotype was detected ten times or more. The chain couples TRBV6-6 to TRBJ2-7, with TRBD2 matching 9 bases. J lost 7 bases, V lost 2 bases, and 9 bases had no gene match. Germline V gene sequence: CDR1 MNHNY, CDR2 SVGAGI (reference sequence). The CDR3 runs 15 residues. The CDR3 reads CASSYILASGEEQYF. CDR3 nucleotide sequence: TGTGCCAGCAGTTACATCCTGGCTAGCGGGGAGGAGCAGTACTTC.

On this clonotype: The CDR3 does not close with the conserved phenylalanine or tryptophan, likely indicating a read error. V is TRBV4-3 and J is TRBJ2-7; 9 positions match TRBD2. Germline V gene sequence: CDR1 LGHNA, CDR2 YSLEER. This CDR3 comprises 16 residues. Unmatched junction bases numbered 9, after V lost 4 bases and J lost 2 bases. CDR3 sequence: CASSLEPGLATYEQYL. The DNA of the CDR3 is TGCGCCAGCAGCCTCGAACCCGGACTAGCGACCTACGAGCAGTACTTA.